This T cell receptor (beta chain) came from a study of breast tumors, draining lymph nodes, adjacent tissues. Study outcomes and limitations: Tumors had less TCR diversity than lymph nodes, more than nontumor tissue.

Ten or more counts support this clonotype. Antigen: not known. Samples came from axillary lymph nodes draining the breast cancer. From germline, CDR1 is SGHNT and CDR2 YYREEE (reference sequence). The CDR3 loop spans 15 amino acids. With 4 bases removed from V and 4 bases from J, the gap between germline ends came to 14 bases. Via MiXCR, TCRdb re-called the multiplex PCR reads, giving one row per CDR3 protein. The sample lists 200,000 to 250,000 distinct CDR3 sequences, less than 35% seen once, with 3.6% in the top ten. Source material: axillary lymph node tissue. This receptor was identified in a female donor with breast cancer. Some clones in this sample may be carry-over from other donors' samples. The chain recombines TRBV5-4 with TRBJ1-4; maybe TRBD1 (6 bases). This CDR3 reads CASSARTASNEKLFF. The CDR3 nucleotides are TGTGCCAGCAGCGCCCGGACAGCAAGTAATGAAAAACTGTTTTTT.